Below, 6 T cell receptor beta chains from the same sample are listed, as sequenced in a study of blood T cell repertoires in COVID-19. Using immunoSEQ multiplex PCR, the repertoire was profiled, and TCRdb retains in-frame clones only, with some absent. This sample carries approximately 110,000 clones, around three quarters of them seen once, and the ten largest clones take almost 4.5%. The source material was peripheral blood. The receptors here all came from a human donor in a cohort sampled during active or convalescent COVID-19.

This clone was recorded only once. This chain uses TRBV10-1 with TRBJ2-3; D perhaps matches TRBD1 (6 bases). The CDR3 runs 14 residues. CDR1 and CDR2 (germline): WNHNN, SYGVQD (reference sequence). V was clipped by 8 bases and J by 2 bases, with 14 bases between them. CDR3: CASGVGGTTDTQYF. DNA for the CDR3: TGCGCCAGCGGGGTAGGGGGTACCACAGATACGCAGTATTTT.

The chain is built from TRBV7-2 and TRBJ2-7, with a weak D call TRBD2 (5 bases). This CDR3 is 15 amino acids long. Trimming took 4 bases from V and 2 from J, leaving 15 bases between them. Germline CDR1 is SGHTA and CDR2 is FQGNSA. The DNA for the CDR3 is TGTGCCAGCAGCTACCGGGGTTTTCCCCCCTACGAGCAGTACTTC. This translates into CASSYRGFPPYEQYF.

The chain links TRBV9 to TRBJ1-2; no clear D. The CDR3 is 13 residues long. Germline assignment: CDR1 SGDLS and CDR2 YYNGEE. Trimming took off 4 bases at V and 4 bases at J, with 11 bases between the two ends. CDR3 DNA sequence: TGTGCCAGCAGCATGACACCGGTCTATGGCTACACCTTC. It is translated as CASSMTPVYGYTF. The full variable domain, rest sourced from reference TRBV9 and TRBJ1-2, is DSGVTQTPKHLITATGQRVTLRCSPRSGDLSVYWYQQSLDQGLQFLIQYYNGEERAKGNILERFSAQQFPDLHSELNLSSLELGDSALYFCASSMTPVYGYTFGSGTRLTVV.

The chain is built from TRBV5-6 and TRBJ1-2; unclear D gene. Per the germline V gene, CDR1 is SGHDT and CDR2 is YYEEEE. The CDR3 has 15 residues. The V end lost 3 bases, the J end lost 7 bases, and 19 bases lay between the germline ends. CDR3 sequence (DNA): TGTGCCAGCAGCTCGCGGGATGGACTGGGATTTGGCTACACCTTC. This translates into CASSSRDGLGFGYTF.

The rearrangement links TRBV27 to TRBJ1-1; possibly TRBD1 for D (6 bases). The CDR3 covers 16 residues. Germline V CDR1 and CDR2: MNHEY, SMNVEV (reference sequence). V was cut by 6 bases and J by 6 bases, with 23 bases left in between. The CDR3 is CASSPFPGAVRPEAFF. CDR3 DNA: TGTGCCAGCAGCCCCTTCCCAGGGGCTGTCAGACCTGAAGCTTTCTTT.

This clone has just a few counts. The chain carries TRBV4-3 and TRBJ2-1; 10 bases are shared with TRBD2. V was pared by 6 bases and J by 10 bases, with 6 bases of the junction left unmatched. Germline assignment: CDR1 LGHNA and CDR2 YSLEER. The CDR3 is 13 residues long. CDR3 sequence reads: CASRLAGATEQFF. The CDR3 region has the DNA TGCGCCAGCAGGCTAGCGGGGGCAACGGAGCAGTTCTTC.